These 19 T cell receptor beta chains were all obtained from the same sample, sequenced in a study of blood T cell dynamics during melanoma immunotherapy. The protocol was immunoSEQ multiplex PCR, while the TCRdb copy is restricted to in-frame clones and leaves out a portion. The table records approximately 4,800 clones, 85% to 90% of them present only once. Time point defined: pre-treatment baseline. The specimen comprised blood, sampled from a patient treated with checkpoint blockade. The source is a human donor with melanoma.

The chain couples TRBV11-1 to TRBJ2-2; 11 bases map to TRBD1. V lost 5 bases to trimming and J lost 1 base; unmatched junction nucleotides: 6. In germline, CDR1 is SGHAT, CDR2 FQDESV (reference sequence). CDR3 length equals 17 residues. The CDR3 DNA follows: TGTGCCAGCAGCATAAGGACAGGGGGCATGAACACCGGGGAGCTGTTTTTT. This translates into CASSIRTGGMNTGELFF.

The V and J genes are TRBV6-5 and TRBJ2-7; 8 bases match TRBD2. The CDR3 covers 13 residues. Germline V gives CDR1 MNHEY, CDR2 SVGAGI. V shed 7 bases, J shed 3 bases, and the junction held 5 bases outside the gene matches. The CDR3 here is CASKIAGNYEQYF. The CDR3 DNA follows: TGTGCCAGCAAAATAGCGGGAAACTACGAGCAGTACTTC.

This sequence joins TRBV19 and TRBJ2-3; maybe TRBD2 (6 bases). Per germline, CDR1 LNHDA and CDR2 SQIVND (reference sequence). Trimming took off 5 bases at V and 1 base at J, with 13 bases between the two ends. The CDR3 consists of 15 residues. The CDR3 DNA reads TGTGCCAGTAGTCCCTACCCGGGAGGCACAGATACGCAGTATTTT. Protein: CASSPYPGGTDTQYF.

This chain links TRBV13 with TRBJ1-1; 11 positions match TRBD1. This CDR3 region has 17 residues. V shed 0 bases and J 6 bases; nucleotides not matched to a gene: 9. CDR1 is PRHDT, CDR2 FYEKMQ, per germline (reference sequence). This chain's CDR3 is CASSLGLGSGQGAEAFF. CDR3 DNA: TGTGCCAGCAGCTTAGGCCTTGGGTCGGGACAGGGGGCTGAAGCTTTCTTT.

The chain is built from TRBV4-3 and TRBJ2-5; D not certain. The CDR3 has 15 amino acids. V lost 0 bases, J lost 5 bases, and 13 bases lay in between. Looked up from germline, CDR1 is LGHNA and CDR2 is YSLEER. Here the CDR3 DNA reads TGCGCCAGCAGCCAAGATTCCTTGTATGGCGAGACCCAGTACTTC. Its translation: CASSQDSLYGETQYF.

The V gene is TRBV5-8, the J gene TRBJ2-2; the D gene is possibly TRBD1 (6 bases). V was trimmed by 3 bases and J by 2 bases, leaving 17 bases between them. The CDR3 covers 17 residues. Germline CDR1 reads SGHTS; CDR2 reads YDEGEE. This chain's CDR3 is CASSSTTGRHNTGELFF. In nucleotides, the CDR3 is TGTGCCAGCAGCTCAACCACAGGGAGACATAACACCGGGGAGCTGTTTTTT.

The chain links TRBV9 to TRBJ2-5; 7 nucleotides agree with TRBD2. CDR3 length equals 15 residues. Trimming removed 0 bases from V and 2 bases from J; junction bases left unmatched: 4. CDR1 is SGDLS and CDR2 is YYNGEE in the germline V gene. The DNA for the CDR3 is TGTGCCAGCAGCGTAGGAGCGGGACGTCAAGAGACCCAGTACTTC. This gives the protein CASSVGAGRQETQYF.

This sequence joins TRBV5-6 and TRBJ2-7, with a possible D match to TRBD1 (6 bases). Germline V gives CDR1 SGHDT, CDR2 YYEEEE. V was cut by 4 bases and J by 3 bases, with 26 bases left in between. The CDR3 runs 18 residues. CDR3 in amino acids: CASSPGRGSGALIYEQYF. The CDR3 nucleotides are TGTGCCAGCAGCCCGGGACGCGGTTCAGGGGCCCTTATCTACGAGCAGTACTTC.

The chain couples TRBV2 to TRBJ2-6, with D perhaps assigned TRBD1 or TRBD2 (5 bases each). CDR3 length equals 17 residues. The germline CDR1 and CDR2 sequences are SNHLY and FYNNEI. V was pared by 0 bases and J by 2 bases, with 11 bases between. The chain's CDR3 is CASSEALRGPGANVLTF. The CDR3 nucleotides read TGTGCCAGCAGTGAAGCGCTTCGGGGCCCTGGGGCCAACGTCCTGACTTTC.

In DNA form, the CDR3 reads TGTGCTAGTGGTTTGTGGACAGGGTCTAGAAATGAGCAGTTCTTC. Translating it yields CASGLWTGSRNEQFF. The V and J genes are TRBV12-5 and TRBJ2-1; 8 bases are shared with TRBD1. The V and J ends lost 2 bases and 7 bases, in that order; junction bases with no gene match: 7. The CDR3 covers 15 residues. Germline lookup yields CDR1 LGHNT and CDR2 FRNRAP.

The chain combines TRBV6-5 with TRBJ2-1, with TRBD2 matching 11 bases. After removal of 8 bases from V and 0 bases from J, the junction contained 3 bases not matched to a gene. Per germline, CDR1 MNHEY and CDR2 SVGAGI. The CDR3 totals 15 residues. The CDR3 is CASGGLAGSYNEQFF. CDR3 coding DNA: TGTGCCAGCGGTGGACTAGCGGGCTCCTACAATGAGCAGTTCTTC.

V is TRBV27 and J is TRBJ2-7, with D maybe TRBD2 (5 bases). The CDR3 is made up of 13 amino acids. Trimming took 5 bases from V and 3 from J, leaving 11 bases between them. Germline V gene data show CDR1 as MNHEY and CDR2 as SMNVEV (reference sequence). The CDR3 nucleotides read TGTGCCAGCAGTCCAGACTACGACTACGAGCAGTACTTC. It translates to CASSPDYDYEQYF.

This clone was detected once. The V and J genes are TRBV2 and TRBJ2-5, with TRBD2 as a possible D gene (6 bases). Looked up from germline, CDR1 is SNHLY and CDR2 is FYNNEI. The CDR3 covers 16 residues. Trimming removed 6 bases from V and 4 bases from J, with 21 bases in between. CDR3 sequence reads: CASRQSTGRRGETQYF. The CDR3 DNA is TGTGCCAGCAGGCAAAGTACGGGACGGCGGGGAGAGACCCAGTACTTC.

The J gene is TRBJ2-2, the V gene TRBV5-1; a weak D match, TRBD2 (5 bases). V was pared by 2 bases and J by 7 bases, with 21 bases between. The germline V gene encodes CDR1 SGHRS and CDR2 YFSETQ. The CDR3 is 17 residues long. The CDR3 coding sequence is TGCGCCAGCAGCTTAGAGACCACGGGGTTCGGCGTCGGGGAGCTGTTTTTT. Its translation: CASSLETTGFGVGELFF.

V is TRBV4-2 and J is TRBJ1-3; D remains unclear. Germline V lookup: CDR1 LGHNA, CDR2 YNFKEQ. Trimming pared 6 bases from V and 2 bases from J, leaving 14 bases between. CDR3 length equals 15 residues. The CDR3 nucleotides are TGTGCCAGCAGACCCCTCGCGCAGGCTGGAAACACCATATATTTT. Translated: CASRPLAQAGNTIYF.

The chain joins TRBV11-2 to TRBJ1-6, with 7 bases aligning to TRBD1. V lost 3 bases to trimming and J lost 6 bases; unmatched junction nucleotides: 8. The CDR3 runs to 16 residues. Germline-derived CDR1 and CDR2 are SGHAT and FQNNGV. The CDR3 here is CASSLQGGASNSPLHF. DNA for the CDR3: TGTGCCAGCAGCTTGCAAGGGGGCGCTTCTAATTCACCCCTCCACTTT.

The gene calls are TRBV2 and TRBJ2-7, with TRBD1 as a possible D gene (6 bases). The length of the CDR3 is 21 residues. Germline CDR1 is SNHLY and CDR2 is FYNNEI. Trimming removed 0 bases from V and 7 bases from J, with 34 bases in between. The CDR3 here is CASSEAKPDRSLLGPMWEQYF. CDR3 nucleotide sequence: TGTGCCAGCAGTGAAGCGAAGCCCGACAGGAGCTTACTGGGTCCAATGTGGGAGCAGTACTTC.

The rearrangement links TRBV7-4 to TRBJ2-5; 10 positions match TRBD2. Near its end, the DNA agrees better with TRBJ2-7, so the J call may be wrong. The germline CDR1 and CDR2 sequences are SGHVT and SQSDAQ. The CDR3 totals 16 residues. CDR3: CASSSRGTSDYYEQYF. As DNA, the CDR3 is TGTGCCAGCAGCTCTAGGGGGACTAGCGACTACTACGAGCAGTACTTC.

This clone was detected only once. The chain links TRBV7-9 to TRBJ2-3; D might be TRBD2 (6 bases). Trimming left V 5 bases short and J 0 bases short, with 15 bases between. CDR3 length: 16 residues. From germline, CDR1 is SEHNR and CDR2 FQNEAQ (reference sequence). The CDR3 protein is CASSPREATSTDTQYF. As DNA, the CDR3 is TGTGCCAGCAGCCCCAGGGAGGCTACTAGCACAGATACGCAGTATTTT. Full variable domain (rest looked up from reference TRBV7-9 and TRBJ2-3): DTGVSQNPRHKITKRGQNVTFRCDPISEHNRLYWYRQTLGQGPEFLTYFQNEAQLEKSRLLSDRFSAERPKGSFSTLEIQRTEQGDSAMYLCASSPREATSTDTQYFGPGTRLTVL.